This T cell receptor beta chain was identified in a study of blood T cell repertoires in COVID-19 (TCRdb year 2020). Context from the whole study: Samples from collaborators originated in the United States, Italy and Spain and spanned both the acute and convalescent phases of COVID-19. The prospective study material was composed of cDNA or gDNA derived from T cells, B-cell-depleted T cells, or PBMCs. Subjects who had been exposed to COVID-19, were actively infected with it, or had recovered from it provided the deeply sampled blood TCRbeta repertoires that made up the dataset. A de-identified subject ID, COVID-19 status, age in years and sex were almost always included in the sample metadata. HLA class I and class II types, where available, came from metadata supplied by the sample provider rather than from assay-based typing. The repertoires were released in a freely available public database intended as a resource for research on the immune response to SARS-CoV-2. The samples were drawn from the first 160 participants of the ongoing ImmuneRACE study and from roughly 1,300 subjects provided by 6 global collaborators. Paper-wide results and their limitations: How much clinical and demographic metadata was included differed by source and by participant, and the metadata was provided uncurated.

Each collaborating institution followed its own protocols to collect whole blood in K2EDTA tubes. Collaborator samples were shipped for TCRbeta analysis as frozen whole blood, isolated PBMCs, or DNA extracted from either sample type. The CDR3 starts with the cysteine, ends with the phenylalanine, and has 14 residues. The CDR3 DNA has 42 bases and is translated from base 1. Relative to germline, V is missing 7 bases and J is missing 0 bases, with 5 bases of the junction outside any gene match. Sequences LNHDA (CDR1) and SQIVND (CDR2) are obtained from the germline V gene (reference sequence). TCRbeta CDR3 regions were amplified from genomic DNA by means of the immunoSEQ Assay, a bias-controlled multiplex PCR. The original pipeline was this. The number of nucleated cells in each sample was estimated from the amplification of reference gene primers within the assay. Sequence reads were collapsed and filtered to measure the absolute abundance of every unique TCRbeta CDR3 rearrangement. For each sample, productive Simpson clonality was calculated as the square root of Simpson's diversity index over productive rearrangements. Entries here come from immuneACCESS through TCRdb and include only in-frame sequences with V and J called. Some clones fail to appear in such tables; in the studies checked, an unresolved V gene covers under half of the shortfall, and the cause of the remainder is unknown. V, J and clone size reflect that table, while D and trimming were determined from the DNA. This sample holds about 130,000 clones; about 83% were observed only once. Roughly 4.9% of the sample rests with the top ten.

For this clone: Its antigen remains unidentified. Nothing much larger sits one base from this clone, and base qualities are not available.

The V gene is TRBV19 and the J gene is TRBJ1-1, with TRBD1 matching 7 junction bases. The clonotype comes from a human donor in a cohort sampled during active COVID-19. Sequencing was done on a sample of peripheral blood. The DNA reads TGTGCCAGTACCCGGACAGGTATGAACACTGAAGCTTTCTTT. Its translation reads: CASTRTGMNTEAFF.